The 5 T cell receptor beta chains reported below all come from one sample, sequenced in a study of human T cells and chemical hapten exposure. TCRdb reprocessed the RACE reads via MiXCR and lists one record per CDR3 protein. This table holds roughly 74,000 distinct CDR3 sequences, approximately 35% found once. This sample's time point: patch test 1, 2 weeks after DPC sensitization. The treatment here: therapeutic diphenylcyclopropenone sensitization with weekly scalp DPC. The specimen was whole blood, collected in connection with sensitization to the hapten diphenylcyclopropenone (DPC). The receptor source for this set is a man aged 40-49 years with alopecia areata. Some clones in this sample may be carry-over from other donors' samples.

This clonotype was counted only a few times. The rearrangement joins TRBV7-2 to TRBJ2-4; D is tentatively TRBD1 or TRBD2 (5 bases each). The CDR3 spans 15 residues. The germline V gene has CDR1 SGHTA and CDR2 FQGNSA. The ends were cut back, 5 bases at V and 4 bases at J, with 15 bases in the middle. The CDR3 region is CASSPQGDRKNIQYF. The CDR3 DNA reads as TGTGCCAGCAGCCCCCAGGGAGATCGGAAAAACATTCAGTACTTC.

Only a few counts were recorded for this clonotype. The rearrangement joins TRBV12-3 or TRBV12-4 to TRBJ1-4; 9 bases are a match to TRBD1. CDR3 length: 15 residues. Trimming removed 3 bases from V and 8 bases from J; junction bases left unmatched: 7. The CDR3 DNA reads TGTGCCAGCAGTTTCCCGGGACAGGGACAGGAAAAACTGTTTTTT. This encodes CASSFPGQGQEKLFF.

The CDR3 nucleotides are TGCAGTGCTAGAGCGGCCTCCACAGATACGCAGTATTTT. Its translation is CSARAASTDTQYF. The genes are TRBV20-1 and TRBJ2-3; D ambiguous. The V end lost 1 base, the J end lost 2 bases, and 7 bases lay between the germline ends. CDR1 is DFQATT and CDR2 is SNEGSKA in the germline V gene (reference sequence). The CDR3 totals 13 residues.

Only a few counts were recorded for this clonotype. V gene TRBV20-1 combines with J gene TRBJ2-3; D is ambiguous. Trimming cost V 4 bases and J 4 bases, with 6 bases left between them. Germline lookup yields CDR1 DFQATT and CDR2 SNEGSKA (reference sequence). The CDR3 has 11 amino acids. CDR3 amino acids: CSAKGPDTQYF. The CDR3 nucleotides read TGCAGTGCTAAAGGCCCAGATACGCAGTATTTT.

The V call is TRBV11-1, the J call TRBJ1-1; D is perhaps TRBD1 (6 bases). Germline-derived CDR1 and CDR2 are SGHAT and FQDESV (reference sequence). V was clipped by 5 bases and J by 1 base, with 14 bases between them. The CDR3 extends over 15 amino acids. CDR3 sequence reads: CASSPSAGANTEAFF. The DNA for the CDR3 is TGTGCCAGCAGCCCCTCGGCAGGGGCGAACACTGAAGCTTTCTTT.